Sequencing of this T cell receptor (beta chain) was carried out in a study of Tregs in tolerant kidney transplant recipients. Measured with immunoSEQ multiplex PCR; TCRdb has only the in-frame clones, and not every one. The sample includes under 300,000 clones, about 86% of them seen just once. V was clipped by 5 bases and J by 3 bases; unmatched bases: 7. CDR1 is LNHDA, CDR2 SQIVND, per germline (reference sequence). This CDR3 has 15 amino acids. This clonotype was sampled from a human donor in good health. The sample was CD4+ T cells from blood. This sequence joins TRBV19 and TRBJ1-1; 9 nucleotides match TRBD1. Written as DNA, the CDR3 is TGTGCCAGTAGTGGGGACAGGGCTCCTTACACTGAAGCTTTCTTT. It codes for CASSGDRAPYTEAFF.